This T cell receptor (beta chain) was recorded in a study of OX40 agonist ivuxolimab in advanced cancers. Background on the study: Age averaged around 60 years (range roughly 23 to 80), and roughly 80% were male. Of the participants, more than 35% had some prior anti-PD-1, anti-PD-L1 or anti-CTLA-4 therapy, which was allowed. Broader study findings: Among the lowest levels of clonal expansion were found in partial responders at 0.1-3.0 mg/kg.

Of note for this clone: Its target is unknown.

Autoimmune disease history or systemic immunosuppression led to patient exclusion. Sequenced by immunoSEQ multiplex PCR; TCRdb stores in-frame clones only, minus some. The sample records 77,000 or so clones, around 91% being singletons. The sequence came from an adult with an advanced solid tumor such as melanoma, head and neck, liver or kidney cancer. The specimen comprised CD4+ or CD8+ T cells sorted from blood, sampled in a trial of the OX40 agonist ivuxolimab.

The CDR3 reads CASSINSGSYEQYF. As DNA, the CDR3 is TGTGCCAGTAGTATCAATTCGGGCAGCTACGAGCAGTACTTC. This chain connects TRBV19 to TRBJ2-7; D is undetermined. Germline V lookup: CDR1 LNHDA, CDR2 SQIVND (reference sequence). The CDR3 is made up of 14 amino acids. V lost 3 bases and J 3 bases, leaving 12 bases between the germline ends.